The 20 T cell receptor beta chains below all came from one sample that was sequenced in a study of blood T cell repertoires in COVID-19. Method: immunoSEQ multiplex PCR; TCRdb's copy keeps in-frame clones and lacks some. The sample yields about 200,000 clones, over 75% seen once. The sequenced material came from peripheral blood. The origin of the receptors is a woman at least 80 years old with acute or convalescent COVID-19.

The chain has TRBV6-5 and TRBJ1-2, with 8 bases lining up with TRBD1. Germline CDR1 and CDR2: MNHEY and SVGAGI. J gave up 4 bases and V 6 bases, and 4 bases lay outside the gene matches. This CDR3 is built from 13 residues. CDR3 DNA sequence: TGTGCCAGCAGCCAGGACAGGGCCTATGGCTACACCTTC. Its translation is CASSQDRAYGYTF.

This clone was counted a few times. V is TRBV28 and J is TRBJ2-7; a possible D gene is TRBD2 (6 bases). Germline V CDR1 and CDR2: MDHEN, SYDVKM. The CDR3 is 14 residues long. V was shortened by 2 bases and J by 3 bases, with 11 bases between the two germline ends. The CDR3 region has the DNA TGTGCCAGCAGTTTAACTAGCCCGGGCTACGAGCAGTACTTC. Translation gives CASSLTSPGYEQYF.

The chain employs TRBV7-3 and TRBJ1-1; 7 nucleotides line up with TRBD1. The V gene's germline CDR1 is SGHTA and CDR2 FQGTGA. The CDR3 loop spans 13 amino acids. V gave up 2 bases and J gave up 7 bases; unmatched junction bases: 4. The CDR3 region is CASSLSGQLEAFF. CDR3 nucleotide sequence: TGTGCCAGCAGCTTATCGGGACAGCTTGAAGCTTTCTTT.

The chain recombines TRBV5-1 with TRBJ2-5; TRBD1 matches 7 bases. Germline CDR1 SGHRS, CDR2 YFSETQ. The CDR3 extends over 14 amino acids. V lost 4 bases to trimming and J lost 5 bases; unmatched junction nucleotides: 8. Here the CDR3 DNA reads TGCGCCAGCAGCCCCCGAGGGGGCAGGGAGACCCAGTACTTC. It translates to CASSPRGGRETQYF.

V is TRBV19 and J is TRBJ1-5; weak D call: TRBD1 (6 bases). CDR3 length: 13 amino acids. Germline lookup yields CDR1 LNHDA and CDR2 SQIVND (reference sequence). V was shortened by 6 bases and J by 6 bases, with 12 bases between the two germline ends. The CDR3 DNA follows: TGTGCCAGTAGACAGGGAGGGACTCAGCCCCAGCATTTT. This codes for CASRQGGTQPQHF.

The chain links TRBV19 to TRBJ2-2, with D possibly TRBD2 on 6 matching bases. Germline-derived CDR1 and CDR2 are LNHDA and SQIVND (reference sequence). V was cut by 10 bases and J by 2 bases, with 17 bases left in between. This CDR3 is built from 15 residues. The CDR3 reads CATSSRDSNTGELFF. The CDR3 DNA is TGTGCCACCTCTTCCAGGGACTCAAACACCGGGGAGCTGTTTTTT.

The chain joins TRBV29-1 to TRBJ2-2; 7 positions agree with TRBD2. CDR1 and CDR2 from the germline V gene are SQVTM and ANQGSEA. V lost 5 bases to trimming and J lost 5 bases; unmatched junction nucleotides: 14. The CDR3 has 16 amino acids. As DNA, the CDR3 is TGCAGCGTTAGCTCGGCGACGCAGGGAGGGACCGGGGAGCTGTTTTTT. This encodes CSVSSATQGGTGELFF.

CDR3 DNA: TGTGCCAGCAGTACCCAGGCGGATACGCAGTATTTT. Translation gives CASSTQADTQYF. The chain couples TRBV6-6 to TRBJ2-3, with unresolved D. The CDR3 is made up of 12 amino acids. V lost 5 bases, J lost 6 bases, and 9 bases lay in between. Looked up from germline, CDR1 is MNHNY and CDR2 is SVGAGI (reference sequence).

The V call is TRBV5-4, the J call TRBJ2-1; TRBD1 matches 9 bases. This CDR3 is built from 13 residues. Trimming took 1 base from V and 9 from J; bases not matched to a gene: 2. Germline assignment: CDR1 SGHNT and CDR2 YYREEE (reference sequence). The CDR3 spells CASSLRQGVEQFF. The CDR3 bases are TGTGCCAGCAGCTTGAGACAGGGGGTTGAGCAGTTCTTC.

The chain is built from TRBV7-2 and TRBJ1-6, with TRBD1 matching 7 bases. J lost 7 bases, V lost 4 bases, and 7 bases had no gene match. The CDR3 length is 15 residues. CDR1 is SGHTA and CDR2 is FQGNSA in the germline V gene. CDR3 amino acids: CASSSLQGRNSPLHF. CDR3 bases: TGTGCCAGCAGCTCCCTACAGGGGAGGAATTCACCCCTCCACTTT.

The chain combines TRBV19 with TRBJ1-6, with 11 nucleotides matching TRBD1. Germline assignment: CDR1 LNHDA and CDR2 SQIVND (reference sequence). V lost 9 bases and J lost 10; bases outside the gene matches: 5. The length of the CDR3 is 13 residues. CDR3 in DNA: TGTGCCAGCGGGACAGGGGGTGACTCACCCCTCCACTTT. It is translated as CASGTGGDSPLHF.

This clone was seen once. The V call is TRBV6-5, the J call TRBJ1-4; 9 bases match TRBD1. Germline V gives CDR1 MNHEY, CDR2 SVGAGI. The CDR3 covers 14 residues. Trimming removed 6 bases from V and 8 bases from J; junction bases left unmatched: 7. CDR3 coding DNA: TGTGCCAGCAGCCCGGGACAGGGATACGAAAAACTGTTTTTT. Its translation is CASSPGQGYEKLFF.

This clone appeared once. This rearrangement joins TRBV5-1 to TRBJ2-4, with D maybe TRBD1 (5 bases). Germline lookup yields CDR1 SGHRS and CDR2 YFSETQ. This CDR3 has 15 amino acids. Deletions cut 0 bases from V and 2 bases from J, with 9 bases between. The CDR3 loop is CASSLAAGTKNIQYF. Here the CDR3 DNA reads TGCGCCAGCAGCTTGGCCGCAGGGACCAAAAACATTCAGTACTTC.

This sequence joins TRBV7-2 and TRBJ2-1; TRBD2 matches at 8 bases. The junction had 5 bases not matched to a gene; V was cut back by 1 base and J by 9 bases. CDR1 SGHTA and CDR2 FQGNSA come from the germline V gene. There are 14 residues in the CDR3. For the CDR3, the DNA is TGTGCCAGCAGCTTAGTGGCGGGGGGAGGTGAGCAGTTCTTC. Translating it yields CASSLVAGGGEQFF.

This chain uses TRBV6-4 with TRBJ1-1, with a weak D call TRBD1 (5 bases). This CDR3 contains 14 residues. Looked up from germline, CDR1 is MRHNA and CDR2 is SNTAGT. V lost 3 bases to trimming and J lost 7 bases, with 15 bases between them. DNA of the CDR3: TGTGCCAGCAGTGAATTTCCCGGACAATTTGAAGCTTTCTTT. Residues: CASSEFPGQFEAFF.

The chain joins TRBV10-3 to TRBJ2-7, with 7 bases matching TRBD2. With V trimmed by 8 bases and J by 5 bases, 6 bases remained unmatched. Germline V gives CDR1 ENHRY, CDR2 SYGVKD. CDR3 length equals 12 residues. CDR3 region: CAISAGEDEQYF. The CDR3 coding sequence is TGTGCCATCTCTGCGGGGGAAGACGAGCAGTACTTC.

V and J are TRBV15 and TRBJ1-6; the D gene is possibly TRBD1 (5 bases). CDR3 size: 12 residues. Germline CDR1 LNHNV, CDR2 YYDKDF (reference sequence). Trimming shortened V by 11 bases and J by 9 bases, and 14 bases separated the two germline ends. The CDR3 loop is CAPFGGGSPLHF. The CDR3 coding sequence is TGTGCCCCCTTCGGGGGGGGTTCACCCCTCCACTTT. The full variable domain, in which reference TRBV15 and TRBJ1-6 provide the parts outside the CDR3, is DAMVIQNPRYQVTQFGKPVTLSCSQTLNHNVMYWYQQKSSQAPKLLFHYYDKDFNNEADTPDNFQSRRPNTSFCFLDIRSPGLGDTAMYLCAPFGGGSPLHFGNGTRLTVT.

The chain links TRBV18 to TRBJ2-7, with 11 bases identical to TRBD2. Germline V gene sequence: CDR1 KGHSH, CDR2 LQKENI. The CDR3 length is 15 residues. The J segment lost 3 bases and the V segment lost 5 bases, leaving 6 bases of the junction unmatched. Here the CDR3 DNA reads TGTGCCAGCTCAGCCCCGGGACTAGCGGACTACGAGCAGTACTTC. Residues: CASSAPGLADYEQYF.

V and J are TRBV28 and TRBJ1-1, with D unresolved. V was clipped by 5 bases and J by 5 bases, with 9 bases between them. The CDR3 spans 12 residues. CDR1 and CDR2 (germline): MDHEN, SYDVKM. For the CDR3, the DNA is TGTGCCAGCAGTACGAGTGCTACTGAAGCTTTCTTT. Its protein is CASSTSATEAFF.

This clone showed up just once. The rearrangement uses TRBV19 and TRBJ1-2; D is perhaps TRBD1 (6 bases). The CDR3 loop spans 13 amino acids. CDR1 is LNHDA, CDR2 SQIVND, per germline (reference sequence). The V gene lost 2 bases and the J gene lost 6 bases, with 10 bases spanning the gap. CDR3 in amino acids: CASSISRGDGYTF. The CDR3 nucleotides are TGTGCCAGTAGTATAAGCAGGGGCGATGGCTACACCTTC.